Given below is one T cell receptor (beta chain) in context. Its antigen is as yet unknown. The data were obtained in a study of cytomegalovirus exposure and HLA in healthy donors. Study-level results: Later analysis demonstrated an association between a missense DCLRE1C variant and TCR beta V- and J-gene trimming. Sequencing artifact likely explains a cluster of highly shared sequence variants.

Both 60 Vbeta primers and 13 Jbeta primers went into the PCR. Sequencing used immunoSEQ multiplex PCR; TCRdb keeps in-frame clones, though not all of them. Its table lists approximately 76,000 clones. Material for sequencing was PBMCs. This clonotype was sampled from a man younger than 35 in good health and CMV-seropositive.

The CDR3 bases are TGTGCCAGCAGCCAAGAATGGGGAGAAGAGACCCAGTACTTC. This encodes CASSQEWGEETQYF. The V gene is TRBV4-2, the J gene TRBJ2-5; D may be TRBD2 (5 bases). CDR3 length equals 14 residues. CDR1 and CDR2 (germline): LGHNA, YNFKEQ. V gave up 0 bases and J gave up 3 bases, with 8 bases separating them.